This T cell receptor beta chain emerged from a study of type 1 and type 2 diabetes patients. Whole-study results and caveats: A median of one highly-expanded CD4+ clone, covering about 3.7% of reads, occurred in type 2 diabetes. Between type 2 diabetes and control samples, V and J usage averaged roughly 0.97 correlation.

This clonotype was observed a single time. Its target is not known. Diabetic patients met standard criteria for type 1 or type 2 diabetes. No donor had another autoimmune disease or recent infection within four weeks. V trimming: 0 bases; J trimming: 5 bases; junction bases outside the gene matches: 11. The CDR3 totals 17 residues. The germline V gene encodes CDR1 SNHLY and CDR2 FYNNEI. Amplification started from genomic DNA. Amplification of the beta chain CDR3 used 30 forward and 13 reverse multiplex primers. TCRdb processed the multiplex PCR reads anew with MiXCR; each CDR3 protein has one entry. The repertoire holds a few hundred thousand distinct CDR3 sequences, with around 47% as singletons.

Material for sequencing was peripheral blood mononuclear cells (PBMCs). The gene calls are TRBV2 and TRBJ2-3, with TRBD2 matching over 7 bases. The TCR comes from a man younger than 30 with type 2 diabetes. The CDR3: CASSEAQASGGGDTQYF. The CDR3 DNA is TGTGCCAGCAGTGAAGCGCAGGCGTCGGGAGGTGGAGATACGCAGTATTTT.